This entry is about one T cell receptor (beta chain). Its antigen is as yet unknown. The CDR3 has 14 amino acids. Losses at the gene ends were 5 bases for V and 4 bases for J; bases not matched to a gene: 3. Germline CDR1 and CDR2: SEHNR and FQNEAQ (reference sequence). Profiled with immunoSEQ multiplex PCR; TCRdb holds only in-frame clones, not every one. The profile shows 110,000 or so clones, more than 70% of them singletons. This sample is drawn from a study of T cell responses to AZD1222 COVID-19 vaccine. Study results and limitations: Recipients of AZD1222 seropositive at baseline numbered only 5 or 6. The repertoires were collected only after the peak T cell response.

This TCR was recovered from an adult who received the AZD1222 COVID-19 vaccine. The genes are TRBV7-9 and TRBJ2-5; 11 nucleotides match TRBD2. The source was peripheral blood, collected 28 days after the second AZD1222 dose. CDR3 loop: CASSMTSGIETQYF. The DNA of the CDR3 is TGTGCCAGCAGCATGACTAGCGGGATAGAGACCCAGTACTTC.